The 25 T cell receptor beta chains in this list originate from one sample, sequenced in a study of blood T cell repertoires in COVID-19. Sequencing was performed with immunoSEQ multiplex PCR; in TCRdb, only in-frame clones are kept and a portion is missing. Of 30,000 to 40,000 clones listed, roughly 80% were seen once; the top ten hold under 15%. Sample: peripheral blood. These receptors were taken from an elderly man with active or convalescent COVID-19.

The chain carries TRBV12-3 or TRBV12-4 and TRBJ2-1, with D tentatively TRBD2 (5 bases). Trimming took 7 bases from V and 1 from J, leaving 8 bases between them. The CDR3 has 13 amino acids. CDR3 in amino acids: CASTPGSYNEQFF. In nucleotides, the CDR3 is TGTGCCAGCACCCCGGGGTCCTACAATGAGCAGTTCTTC.

The V and J genes are TRBV7-6 and TRBJ2-1; 7 bases line up with TRBD1. V lost 5 bases, J lost 10 bases, and 5 bases stayed unmatched. CDR1 is SGHVS and CDR2 is FNYEAQ in the germline V gene. CDR3 length: 12 residues. CDR3 region: CASSPQGTEQFF. In nucleotides, the CDR3 is TGTGCCAGCAGCCCACAGGGGACAGAGCAGTTCTTC.

The genes are TRBV28 and TRBJ2-3, with no clear D. The V gene's germline CDR1 is MDHEN and CDR2 SYDVKM. The CDR3 covers 14 residues. V was trimmed by 4 bases and J by 0 bases, leaving 8 bases between them. CDR3 sequence: CASSSATSTDTQYF. In DNA form, the CDR3 reads TGTGCCAGCAGTTCCGCAACTAGCACAGATACGCAGTATTTT.

The table lists this clone with a count of one. J is TRBJ1-1 and V is TRBV18, with D perhaps TRBD1 (5 bases). Germline values: CDR1 KGHSH, CDR2 LQKENI. V dropped 4 bases and J dropped 1 base, with 13 bases sitting between them. The CDR3 totals 15 residues. The chain's CDR3 is CASSLGWGGNTEAFF. DNA of the CDR3: TGTGCCAGCTCACTTGGTTGGGGCGGGAACACTGAAGCTTTCTTT.

In this sample, this clone turned up a few times. The chain has TRBV5-4 and TRBJ2-5; perhaps TRBD1 as D (5 bases). The V gene lost 5 bases and the J gene lost 0 bases, with 17 bases spanning the gap. In germline, CDR1 is SGHNT, CDR2 YYREEE (reference sequence). The CDR3 runs to 16 residues. CDR3 amino acids: CASSQRAGPYQETQYF. The CDR3 bases are TGTGCCAGCAGTCAAAGGGCAGGGCCGTACCAAGAGACCCAGTACTTC.

The CDR3 spells CASSVTTGSSYEQYF. CDR3 nucleotides: TGTGCCAGCAGTGTAACTACAGGGAGCTCCTACGAGCAGTACTTC. The J gene is TRBJ2-7, the V gene TRBV2, with D tentatively TRBD1 (6 bases). CDR3 size: 15 residues. V gave up 4 bases and J gave up 0 bases, with 13 bases separating them. Per the germline V gene, CDR1 is SNHLY and CDR2 is FYNNEI.

V and J are TRBV24-1 and TRBJ1-3, with D unclear. Germline CDR1 and CDR2: KGHDR and SFDVKD. V was cut by 4 bases and J by 0 bases, with 12 bases left in between. CDR3 length: 16 residues. The DNA for the CDR3 is TGTGCCACCAGTGACCGCCCTTCAGACTCTGGAAACACCATATATTTT. Its protein product is CATSDRPSDSGNTIYF.

V usage is TRBV7-9 and J usage is TRBJ2-4; 7 positions match TRBD1. Germline V lookup: CDR1 SEHNR, CDR2 FQNEAQ (reference sequence). This CDR3 spans 16 amino acids. V trimming: 5 bases; J trimming: 1 base; junction bases outside the gene matches: 8. CDR3 bases: TGTGCCAGCAGCCCACAGGGGTGGGGGGCCAAAAACATTCAGTACTTC. It codes for CASSPQGWGAKNIQYF.

The genes are TRBV12-5 and TRBJ1-1; tentative D call: TRBD1 (6 bases). V was shortened by 1 base and J by 10 bases, with 13 bases between the two germline ends. Germline V gene data show CDR1 as LGHNT and CDR2 as FRNRAP. The CDR3 has 13 amino acids. The CDR3 DNA follows: TGTGCTAGTGGTTTGGACATACAGGGTCTAGCTTTCTTT. It is translated as CASGLDIQGLAFF.

The rearrangement links TRBV2 to TRBJ2-5, with TRBD1 as a possible D gene (6 bases). Germline V lookup: CDR1 SNHLY, CDR2 FYNNEI. The V end lost 5 bases, the J end lost 2 bases, and 9 bases lay between the germline ends. The CDR3 is made up of 13 amino acids. CDR3: CASSITGQETQYF. CDR3 sequence (DNA): TGTGCCAGCAGTATTACAGGGCAAGAGACCCAGTACTTC.

The rearrangement joins TRBV21-1 to TRBJ1-1. TRBV21-1 is tagged as a pseudogene. There are 15 residues in the CDR3. The CDR3 DNA reads TGTGCCAGCAGCAAAGTAGAGGTTAGGAACACTGAAGCTTTCTTT. Translated: CASSKVEVRNTEAFF.

The chain links TRBV5-8 to TRBJ1-5; maybe TRBD1 (6 bases). The CDR3 spans 14 residues. CDR1 and CDR2 (germline): SGHTS, YDEGEE. Between the trimmed V and J ends, which lost 3 bases and 10 bases, there was a span of 17 bases. CDR3: CASSSYRASGPQHF. DNA of the CDR3: TGTGCCAGCAGCTCCTACAGGGCATCTGGTCCCCAGCATTTT.

The V gene is TRBV5-4, the J gene TRBJ2-2, with 10 positions matching TRBD2. Germline-derived CDR1 and CDR2 are SGHNT and YYREEE (reference sequence). This CDR3 comprises 14 residues. Trimming removed 2 bases from V and 6 bases from J; junction bases left unmatched: 1. CDR3 amino acids: CASSLGTSAGELFF. CDR3 sequence (DNA): TGTGCCAGCAGCTTAGGGACTAGCGCCGGGGAGCTGTTTTTT. The complete variable domain, with remaining parts taken from reference TRBV5-4 and TRBJ2-2, reads ETGVTQSPTHLIKTRGQQVTLRCSSQSGHNTVSWYQQALGQGPQFIFQYYREEENGRGNFPPRFSGLQFPNYSSELNVNALELDDSALYLCASSLGTSAGELFFGEGSRLTVL.

The chain uses TRBV19 and TRBJ2-1, with 12 positions matching TRBD2. V was clipped by 5 bases and J by 7 bases; unmatched bases: 9. Germline CDR1 LNHDA, CDR2 SQIVND (reference sequence). The CDR3 totals 16 residues. CDR3 coding DNA: TGTGCCAGTAGTCGCCGACTAGCGGGAGTTGTTAATGAGCAGTTCTTC. Its protein product is CASSRRLAGVVNEQFF.

This chain joins TRBV2 and TRBJ2-2, with 9 bases lining up with TRBD1. The CDR3 is 15 amino acids. The trim removed 6 bases at V and 6 bases at J, leaving 8 bases unmatched. Germline assignment: CDR1 SNHLY and CDR2 FYNNEI. This CDR3 reads CASRDVTGGPGELFF. The CDR3, as DNA: TGTGCCAGCAGGGACGTAACAGGGGGCCCCGGGGAGCTGTTTTTT.

The rearrangement joins TRBV5-6 to TRBJ2-7, with D unclear. This CDR3 comprises 14 residues. Germline V gene sequence: CDR1 SGHDT, CDR2 YYEEEE. Trimming pared 0 bases from V and 0 bases from J, leaving 7 bases between. The CDR3 coding sequence is TGTGCCAGCAGCTTGGGTCTACTCTCCTACGAGCAGTACTTC. Amino acids: CASSLGLLSYEQYF.

This sequence joins TRBV30 and TRBJ2-2, with D tentatively TRBD2 (6 bases). With 3 bases removed from V and 4 bases from J, the gap between germline ends came to 18 bases. The CDR3 sequence is 16 residues long. CDR1 GTSNPN and CDR2 SVGIG come from the germline V gene (reference sequence). CDR3 coding DNA: TGTGCCTGGAGGATCTCGGGGGTTAGCGGCACCGGGGAGCTGTTTTTT. This gives the protein CAWRISGVSGTGELFF. Based on the CDR3 plus reference TRBV30 and TRBJ2-2, the full variable domain is SQTIHQWPATLVQPVGSPLSLECTVEGTSNPNLYWYRQAAGRGLQLLFYSVGIGQISSEVPQNLSASRPQDRQFILSSKKLLLSDSGFYLCAWRISGVSGTGELFFGEGSRLTVL.

V usage is TRBV11-2 and J usage is TRBJ2-5; 9 bases match TRBD1. The germline gives CDR1 SGHAT, CDR2 FQNNGV. This CDR3 has 14 residues. J was trimmed by 3 bases and V by 2 bases; bases with no gene match: 1. The CDR3, as DNA: TGTGCCAGCAGCTTATGGACAGGGGAAGAGACCCAGTACTTC. Encoded protein: CASSLWTGEETQYF.

This chain connects TRBV7-9 to TRBJ2-2; 7 bases are a match to TRBD2. Losses at the gene ends were 0 bases for V and 3 bases for J; bases not matched to a gene: 4. This CDR3 has 16 amino acids. Germline assignment: CDR1 SEHNR and CDR2 FQNEAQ (reference sequence). This CDR3 reads CASSLAAGVDTGELFF. CDR3 sequence (DNA): TGTGCCAGCAGCTTAGCTGCGGGAGTGGACACCGGGGAGCTGTTTTTT.

The chain uses TRBV18 and TRBJ2-1; TRBD2 agrees at 12 bases. Losses at the gene ends were 4 bases for V and 5 bases for J; bases not matched to a gene: 3. The CDR3 loop spans 15 amino acids. CDR1 and CDR2 (germline): KGHSH, LQKENI. The CDR3 DNA reads TGTGCCAGCTCACTGTCTAGCGGGAGGGACAATGAGCAGTTCTTC. Translated: CASSLSSGRDNEQFF.

The chain couples TRBV7-9 to TRBJ1-2; D is undetermined. Germline loops: CDR1 SEHNR, CDR2 FQNEAQ (reference sequence). With 6 bases removed from V and 4 bases from J, the gap between germline ends came to 9 bases. This CDR3 has 12 residues. In nucleotides, the CDR3 is TGTGCCAGCAGGGCCGACTTCTATGGCTACACCTTC. Protein sequence: CASRADFYGYTF.

The gene calls are TRBV10-3 and TRBJ1-5, with D possibly being TRBD1 (5 bases). Germline V gene lookup returns CDR1 ENHRY and CDR2 SYGVKD. V shed 4 bases and J shed 3 bases, with 10 bases lying between them. CDR3 length equals 14 residues. DNA for the CDR3: TGTGCCATCAGTGGGGGGGGTCTCAATCAGCCCCAGCATTTT. It codes for CAISGGGLNQPQHF.

This clone was seen only a few times. The chain joins TRBV6-5 to TRBJ1-1; D is unclear. Trimming took off 2 bases at V and 3 bases at J, with 7 bases between the two ends. CDR3 length: 13 residues. Per the germline V gene, CDR1 is MNHEY and CDR2 is SVGAGI. CDR3 sequence reads: CASSYDMDTEAFF. CDR3 DNA sequence: TGTGCCAGCAGTTACGACATGGACACTGAAGCTTTCTTT.

The chain combines TRBV28 with TRBJ2-7, with D possibly matching TRBD1 (5 bases). V was cut by 0 bases and J by 3 bases, with 9 bases left in between. CDR1 is MDHEN and CDR2 is SYDVKM in the germline V gene. This CDR3 spans 14 amino acids. DNA of the CDR3: TGTGCCAGCAGTTTATGGACAGATAACTACGAGCAGTACTTC. Encoded protein: CASSLWTDNYEQYF.

Comments on this clone: Sequence at one end of the junction differs from germline and may be a read error. This sequence joins TRBV5-1 and TRBJ2-1, with 10 bases identical to TRBD1. The CDR3 totals 13 residues. Germline V gene lookup returns CDR1 SGHRS and CDR2 YFSETQ. The CDR3: CASRTGGLSSSVF. The CDR3 DNA is TGCGCCAGCCGGACAGGGGGTTTATCCAGTTCGGTCTTC.